Below are 28 T cell receptor beta chains sequenced from a single sample in a study of cytomegalovirus exposure and HLA in healthy donors. The PCR had 60 Vbeta and 13 Jbeta primers. Repertoires were generated with immunoSEQ multiplex PCR, while TCRdb's copy carries only in-frame clones and drops some. The profile shows tens of thousands of clones, 73% of them singletons. The specimen was PBMCs. The receptors originated from a man aged 50 or older in good health and CMV-seronegative.

CDR3 nucleotides: TGTGCCAGCAGCTCTCCGACTAGCGGGGGGAGCACAGATACGCAGTATTTT. Amino acids: CASSSPTSGGSTDTQYF. The V and J genes are TRBV28 and TRBJ2-3, with 13 bases matching TRBD2. Per the germline V gene, CDR1 is MDHEN and CDR2 is SYDVKM. V lost 6 bases and J lost 0; bases outside the gene matches: 6. There are 17 residues in the CDR3. Full variable domain (remainder filled in from reference TRBV28 and TRBJ2-3): DVKVTQSSRYLVKRTGEKVFLECVQDMDHENMFWYRQDPGLGLRLIYFSYDVKMKEKGDIPEGYSVSREKKERFSLILESASTNQTSMYLCASSSPTSGGSTDTQYFGPGTRLTVL.

This clone was recorded a few times. The rearrangement links TRBV25-1 to TRBJ2-3; tentatively, D is TRBD2 (6 bases). V was cut by 6 bases and J by 0 bases, with 10 bases left in between. CDR1 MGHDK and CDR2 SYGVNS come from the germline V gene. The CDR3 is 14 amino acids. CDR3 amino acids: CASSLAGSTDTQYF. The CDR3 nucleotides read TGTGCCAGCAGCCTTGCGGGGAGCACAGATACGCAGTATTTT. Full variable domain (missing parts from reference TRBV25-1 and TRBJ2-3): EADIYQTPRYLVIGTGKKITLECSQTMGHDKMYWYQQDPGMELHLIHYSYGVNSTEKGDLSSESTVSRIRTEHFPLTLESARPSHTSQYLCASSLAGSTDTQYFGPGTRLTVL.

V usage is TRBV7-9 and J usage is TRBJ2-7, with a tentative D call TRBD2 (6 bases). The germline CDR1 and CDR2 sequences are SEHNR and FQNEAQ (reference sequence). V shed 6 bases and J shed 3 bases, with 18 bases lying between them. The CDR3 loop spans 15 amino acids. CDR3 coding DNA: TGTGCCAGCAGTTCGAGTGGGGGGTACATCTACGAGCAGTACTTC. Its translation is CASSSSGGYIYEQYF.

V usage is TRBV4-2 and J usage is TRBJ2-3; 7 bases match TRBD2. Germline trimming cut 6 bases from V and 0 bases from J; bases unmatched to any gene: 3. Per germline, CDR1 LGHNA and CDR2 YNFKEQ. The CDR3 covers 14 residues. This chain's CDR3 is CASRTGGSTDTQYF. Here the CDR3 DNA reads TGTGCCAGCAGAACGGGGGGTAGCACAGATACGCAGTATTTT.

This chain links TRBV6-4 with TRBJ2-3; perhaps TRBD2 as D (5 bases). CDR3 length: 14 amino acids. Germline CDR1 and CDR2: MRHNA and SNTAGT. The V end was cut by 4 bases, the J end by 2 bases, with 10 bases between. The CDR3 protein is CASSVNGDTDTQYF. CDR3 DNA: TGTGCCAGCAGTGTCAACGGGGACACAGATACGCAGTATTTT.

CDR3 region: CASSAAGGVYNEQFF. CDR3 DNA sequence: TGTGCCAGCAGTGCGGCGGGGGGGGTATACAATGAGCAGTTCTTC. This chain uses TRBV6-5 with TRBJ2-1, with 9 bases lining up with TRBD2. Germline CDR1 reads MNHEY; CDR2 reads SVGAGI. V dropped 5 bases and J dropped 4; count of bases not matched to a gene: 6. The CDR3 spans 15 residues.

The genes are TRBV19 and TRBJ1-3; 10 bases are shared with TRBD1. V lost 5 bases, J lost 3 bases, and 7 bases stayed unmatched. The CDR3 covers 16 residues. Germline values: CDR1 LNHDA, CDR2 SQIVND (reference sequence). The CDR3 spells CASSPRQGANGNTIYF. The CDR3 bases are TGTGCCAGTAGTCCCCGACAGGGGGCAAATGGAAACACCATATATTTT.

V and J are TRBV20-1 and TRBJ1-1; D is unresolved. The CDR3 length is 11 residues. Trimming pared 3 bases from V and 3 bases from J, leaving 5 bases between. Per germline, CDR1 DFQATT and CDR2 SNEGSKA (reference sequence). The chain's CDR3 is CSASRDTEAFF. CDR3 bases: TGCAGTGCTAGTCGGGACACTGAAGCTTTCTTT.

The rearrangement uses TRBV11-1 and TRBJ2-3, with 7 bases identical to TRBD2. CDR3 length: 15 residues. The V and J ends lost 0 bases and 4 bases, in that order; junction bases with no gene match: 4. CDR1 and CDR2 from the germline V gene are SGHAT and FQDESV (reference sequence). The CDR3 region has the DNA TGTGCCAGCAGCTTAGCTCTGGCGGGGGCAGATACGCAGTATTTT. This codes for CASSLALAGADTQYF. The full variable domain, in which reference TRBV11-1 and TRBJ2-3 provide the parts outside the CDR3, is EAEVAQSPRYKITEKSQAVAFWCDPISGHATLYWYRQILGQGPELLVQFQDESVVDDSQLPKDRFSAERLKGVDSTLKIQPAELGDSAMYLCASSLALAGADTQYFGPGTRLTVL.

This clone was detected once. This rearrangement joins TRBV1 to TRBJ2-7; TRBD2 is taken as the D call from the table, unchecked against the DNA. TRBV1 is flagged as a pseudogene. This CDR3 is built from 15 residues. The CDR3 nucleotides are TGCACCAGCAGCCAAGATGGACTAGCGGCCTACGAGCAGTACTTC. Encoded protein: CTSSQDGLAAYEQYF.

This chain links TRBV4-1 with TRBJ1-5; TRBD1 aligns across 7 bases. J gave up 4 bases and V 0 bases, and 15 bases lay outside the gene matches. Germline CDR1 and CDR2: MGHRA and YSYEKL. This CDR3 is built from 19 residues. The CDR3 loop is CASSQDQGTEGFLNQPQHF. The CDR3 nucleotides are TGCGCCAGCAGCCAAGATCAAGGGACAGAGGGCTTTCTAAATCAGCCCCAGCATTTT.

This clone has a handful of counts. The rearrangement joins TRBV5-6 to TRBJ1-3; no firm D call. The CDR3 has 17 amino acids. V was cut by 3 bases and J by 4 bases, with 20 bases left in between. Germline CDR1 SGHDT, CDR2 YYEEEE. CDR3 residues: CASSSRVPILFGNTIYF. CDR3 DNA: TGTGCCAGCAGCTCCCGGGTCCCCATCCTATTCGGAAACACCATATATTTT. Drawing the rest from reference TRBV5-6 and TRBJ1-3, the complete variable domain is DAGVTQSPTHLIKTRGQQVTLRCSPKSGHDTVSWYQQALGQGPQFIFQYYEEEERQRGNFPDRFSGHQFPNYSSELNVNALLLGDSALYLCASSSRVPILFGNTIYFGEGSWLTVV.

This chain uses TRBV6-5 with TRBJ1-2; D possibly corresponds to TRBD1 (5 bases). The CDR3 extends over 12 amino acids. Germline V gene data show CDR1 as MNHEY and CDR2 as SVGAGI. Trimming took off 7 bases at V and 4 bases at J, with 10 bases between the two ends. The DNA of the CDR3 is TGTGCCAGCACCATGGGGGGCTATGGCTACACCTTC. Protein: CASTMGGYGYTF.

The chain couples TRBV7-9 to TRBJ1-6; D gene uncertain. This CDR3 is 15 amino acids long. Germline CDR1 reads SEHNR; CDR2 reads FQNEAQ (reference sequence). With 7 bases removed from V and 7 bases from J, the gap between germline ends came to 17 bases. CDR3 coding DNA: TGTGCCAGCACCCAATTTGTGGGAGGCAATTCACCCCTCCACTTT. The encoded protein is CASTQFVGGNSPLHF.

For this clone: No conserved phenylalanine or tryptophan ends this CDR3, so it is likely a read error. This chain uses TRBV2 with TRBJ1-1; no clear D gene. The CDR3 is 12 residues long. V was clipped by 5 bases and J by 4 bases, with 8 bases between them. Looked up from germline, CDR1 is SNHLY and CDR2 is FYNNEI. As DNA, the CDR3 is TGTGCCAGCAGTTCCAGGTTCACTGAAGCTTTCCTT. As protein: CASSSRFTEAFL.

The J gene is TRBJ2-3, the V gene TRBV7-2; the D is unclear. The CDR3 totals 17 residues. Deletions cut 4 bases from V and 0 bases from J, with 17 bases between. CDR1 and CDR2 from the germline V gene are SGHTA and FQGNSA. CDR3 residues: CASSSRLVPVSTDTQYF. The CDR3 DNA is TGTGCCAGCAGCTCCCGACTGGTACCCGTTAGCACAGATACGCAGTATTTT.

The V and J genes are TRBV5-1 and TRBJ1-3, with 8 bases identical to TRBD1. This CDR3 comprises 15 residues. Trimming took 3 bases from V and 4 from J; bases not matched to a gene: 6. CDR1 SGHRS and CDR2 YFSETQ come from the germline V gene. The CDR3 DNA reads TGCGCCAGCAGCTCTTCGACAGGGGCAGGAAACACCATATATTTT. It specifies CASSSSTGAGNTIYF.

This clone has just a few counts. The J gene is TRBJ1-1, the V gene TRBV2; the D gene is possibly TRBD1 (5 bases). The CDR3 sequence is 14 residues long. Trimming pared 6 bases from V and 11 bases from J, leaving 22 bases between. Germline loops: CDR1 SNHLY, CDR2 FYNNEI. The CDR3 loop is CASSRGGTLGRAFF. CDR3 bases: TGTGCCAGCAGCCGGGGGGGTACCCTAGGTCGTGCTTTCTTT.

The V gene is TRBV7-9, the J gene TRBJ2-3; the D gene is possibly TRBD2 (5 bases). The CDR3 is made up of 15 amino acids. V was pared by 1 base and J by 8 bases, with 16 bases between. Germline V CDR1 and CDR2: SEHNR, FQNEAQ (reference sequence). The CDR3 DNA is TGTGCCAGCAGCTTAGTGGAACGGCGGGCGAGTACGCAGTATTTT. Translation: CASSLVERRASTQYF.

This clone appeared a single time. The same CDR3 can be traced to other DNA sequences in this sample. This sequence joins TRBV29-1 and TRBJ1-2; a possible D gene is TRBD1 (5 bases). Deletions cut 3 bases from V and 1 base from J, with 6 bases between. CDR1 and CDR2 from the germline V gene are SQVTM and ANQGSEA. The CDR3 sequence is 12 residues long. The DNA of the CDR3 is TGCAGCGTTGACAGGGTTAACTATGGCTACACCTTC. Protein: CSVDRVNYGYTF. Full variable domain (missing parts from reference TRBV29-1 and TRBJ1-2): SAVISQKPSRDICQRGTSLTIQCQVDSQVTMMFWYRQQPGQSLTLIATANQGSEATYESGFVIDKFPISRPNLTFSTLTVSNMSPEDSSIYLCSVDRVNYGYTFGSGTRLTVV.

V gene TRBV23-1 combines with J gene TRBJ2-4; 7 bases match TRBD2. TRBV23-1 is noted as an ORF with a role that remains uncertain. J was trimmed by 9 bases and V by 7 bases; bases with no gene match: 9. CDR3 size: 13 residues. The CDR3 bases are TGCGCCAGCAAGGGGAGGGAGGTTGGCATTCAGTACTTC. Its translation is CASKGREVGIQYF.

The rearrangement links TRBV21-1 to TRBJ1-5. TRBV21-1 is assigned pseudogene status. The CDR3 has 15 residues. DNA of the CDR3: TGTGCCAGCAGCAAATTAGTCAGTCGGGGTCAGCCCCAGCATTTT. Translating gives CASSKLVSRGQPQHF.

This clone was observed once. V gene TRBV6-1 combines with J gene TRBJ1-6, with D perhaps matching TRBD1 (5 bases). This CDR3 spans 11 amino acids. The germline gives CDR1 MNHNS, CDR2 SASEGT. Between the trimmed V and J ends, which lost 4 bases and 16 bases, there was a span of 11 bases. The CDR3 DNA reads as TGTGCCAGCAGTGTAGGGACTGGGCTCCACTTT. Protein sequence: CASSVGTGLHF.

V gene TRBV5-1 combines with J gene TRBJ2-1; weak D call: TRBD2 (6 bases). This CDR3 spans 15 amino acids. Trimming removed 4 bases from V and 2 bases from J, with 13 bases in between. The germline gives CDR1 SGHRS, CDR2 YFSETQ. The CDR3 loop reads CASSRRTGAYNEQFF. CDR3 DNA: TGCGCCAGCAGCCGCCGGACGGGGGCCTACAATGAGCAGTTCTTC.

This chain connects TRBV5-4 to TRBJ1-5, with 8 nucleotides matching TRBD1. The CDR3 has 14 residues. V dropped 4 bases and J dropped 6; count of bases not matched to a gene: 6. The V gene's germline CDR1 is SGHNT and CDR2 YYREEE (reference sequence). CDR3 sequence (DNA): TGTGCCAGCAGCGCGGACAGGGTGGGTCAGCCCCAGCATTTT. Amino acids: CASSADRVGQPQHF.

The chain combines TRBV2 with TRBJ2-6, with D perhaps TRBD1 (6 bases). CDR3 length equals 15 residues. V was pared by 7 bases and J by 0 bases, with 10 bases between. The germline V gene encodes CDR1 SNHLY and CDR2 FYNNEI. This CDR3 reads CASKDRNSGANVLTF. The CDR3 DNA reads TGTGCCAGCAAGGACAGAAACTCTGGGGCCAACGTCCTGACTTTC.

The rearrangement uses TRBV7-9 and TRBJ2-1; 9 bases match TRBD1. Per the germline V gene, CDR1 is SEHNR and CDR2 is FQNEAQ (reference sequence). V trimming: 4 bases; J trimming: 6 bases; junction bases outside the gene matches: 4. The CDR3 spans 14 residues. The CDR3 here is CASSSGQGSNEQFF. As DNA, the CDR3 is TGTGCCAGCAGCTCGGGACAGGGAAGCAATGAGCAGTTCTTC.

The V call is TRBV19, the J call TRBJ2-1; D is perhaps TRBD2 (7 bases). In germline, CDR1 is LNHDA, CDR2 SQIVND (reference sequence). V lost 3 bases, J lost 10 bases, and 19 bases lay in between. The CDR3 contains 15 residues. The CDR3 coding sequence is TGTGCCAGTAGTATCGGGGGGCTGGCAGGGAAAGAGCAGTTCTTC. Translation gives CASSIGGLAGKEQFF.